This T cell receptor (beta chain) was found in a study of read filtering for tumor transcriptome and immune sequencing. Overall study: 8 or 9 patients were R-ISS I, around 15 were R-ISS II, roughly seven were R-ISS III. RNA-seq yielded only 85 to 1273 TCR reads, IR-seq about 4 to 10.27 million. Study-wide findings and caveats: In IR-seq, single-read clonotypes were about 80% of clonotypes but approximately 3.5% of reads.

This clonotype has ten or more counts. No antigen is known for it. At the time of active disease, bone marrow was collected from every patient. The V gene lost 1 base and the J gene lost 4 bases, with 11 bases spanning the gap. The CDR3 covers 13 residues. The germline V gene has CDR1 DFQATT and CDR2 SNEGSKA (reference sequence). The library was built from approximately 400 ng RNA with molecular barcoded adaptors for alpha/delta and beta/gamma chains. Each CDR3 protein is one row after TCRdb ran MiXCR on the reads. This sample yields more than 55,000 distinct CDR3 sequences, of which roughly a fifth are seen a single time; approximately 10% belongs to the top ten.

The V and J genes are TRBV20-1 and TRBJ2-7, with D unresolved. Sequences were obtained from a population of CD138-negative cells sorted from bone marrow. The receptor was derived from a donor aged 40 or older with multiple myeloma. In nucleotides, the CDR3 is TGCAGTGCTAGAGTCCAAACGGAGTACGAGCAGTACTTC. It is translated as CSARVQTEYEQYF.